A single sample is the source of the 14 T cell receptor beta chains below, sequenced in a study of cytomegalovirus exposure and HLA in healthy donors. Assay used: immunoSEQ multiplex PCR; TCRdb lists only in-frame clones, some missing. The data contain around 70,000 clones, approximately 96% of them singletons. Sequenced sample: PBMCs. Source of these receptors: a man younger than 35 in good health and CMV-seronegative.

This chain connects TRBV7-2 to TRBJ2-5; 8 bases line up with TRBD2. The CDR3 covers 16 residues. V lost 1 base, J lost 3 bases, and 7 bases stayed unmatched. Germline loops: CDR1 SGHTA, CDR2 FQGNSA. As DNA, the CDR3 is TGTGCCAGCAGCTTAGGGAGGGGAGCGGGGGAAGAGACCCAGTACTTC. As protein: CASSLGRGAGEETQYF.

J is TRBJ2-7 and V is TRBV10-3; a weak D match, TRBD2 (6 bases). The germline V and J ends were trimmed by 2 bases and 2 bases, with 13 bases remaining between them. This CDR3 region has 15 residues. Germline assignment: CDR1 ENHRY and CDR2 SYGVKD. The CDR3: CAISEPGGSTYEQYF. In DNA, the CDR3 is TGTGCCATCAGTGAGCCCGGGGGATCTACCTACGAGCAGTACTTC.

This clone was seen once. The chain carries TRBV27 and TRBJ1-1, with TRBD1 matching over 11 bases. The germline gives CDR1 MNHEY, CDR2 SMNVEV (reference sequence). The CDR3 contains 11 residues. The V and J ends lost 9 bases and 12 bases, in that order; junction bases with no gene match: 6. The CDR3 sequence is CASRGQGESFF. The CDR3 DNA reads TGTGCCAGTAGGGGACAGGGGGAATCTTTCTTT.

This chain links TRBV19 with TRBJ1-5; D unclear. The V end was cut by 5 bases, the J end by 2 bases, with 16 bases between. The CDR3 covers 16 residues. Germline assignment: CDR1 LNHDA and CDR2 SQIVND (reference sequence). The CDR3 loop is CASSFLPDTGNQPQHF. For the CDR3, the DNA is TGTGCCAGTAGTTTCCTTCCCGACACGGGCAATCAGCCCCAGCATTTT.

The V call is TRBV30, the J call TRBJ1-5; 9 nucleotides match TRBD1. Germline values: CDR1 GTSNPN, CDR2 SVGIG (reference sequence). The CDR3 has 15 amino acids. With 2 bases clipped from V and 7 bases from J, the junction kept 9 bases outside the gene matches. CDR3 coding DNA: TGTGCCTGGAGTTTAGTCGGGACAGGGAAACAGCCCCAGCATTTT. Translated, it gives CAWSLVGTGKQPQHF. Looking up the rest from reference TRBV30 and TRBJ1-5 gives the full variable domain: SQTIHQWPATLVQPVGSPLSLECTVEGTSNPNLYWYRQAAGRGLQLLFYSVGIGQISSEVPQNLSASRPQDRQFILSSKKLLLSDSGFYLCAWSLVGTGKQPQHFGDGTRLSIL.

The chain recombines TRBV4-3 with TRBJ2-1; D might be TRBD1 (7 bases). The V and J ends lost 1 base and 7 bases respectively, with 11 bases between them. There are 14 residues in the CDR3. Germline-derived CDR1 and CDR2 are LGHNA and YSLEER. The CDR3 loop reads CASSQGPGGNEQFF. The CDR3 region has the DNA TGCGCCAGCAGCCAAGGGCCAGGGGGGAATGAGCAGTTCTTC.

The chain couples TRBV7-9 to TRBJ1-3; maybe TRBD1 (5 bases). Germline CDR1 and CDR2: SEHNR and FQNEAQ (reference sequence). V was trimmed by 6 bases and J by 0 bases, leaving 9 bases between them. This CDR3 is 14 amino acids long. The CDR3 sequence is CASSTGLSGNTIYF. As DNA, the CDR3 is TGTGCCAGCAGTACAGGCCTCTCTGGAAACACCATATATTTT. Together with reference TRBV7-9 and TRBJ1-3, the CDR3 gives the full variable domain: DTGVSQNPRHKITKRGQNVTFRCDPISEHNRLYWYRQTLGQGPEFLTYFQNEAQLEKSRLLSDRFSAERPKGSFSTLEIQRTEQGDSAMYLCASSTGLSGNTIYFGEGSWLTVV.

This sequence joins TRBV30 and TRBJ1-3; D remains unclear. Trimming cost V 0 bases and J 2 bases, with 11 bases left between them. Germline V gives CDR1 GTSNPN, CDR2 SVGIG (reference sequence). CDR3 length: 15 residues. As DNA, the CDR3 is TGTGCCTGGAGTGTATTTGGTACGGCTGGAAACACCATATATTTT. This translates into CAWSVFGTAGNTIYF.

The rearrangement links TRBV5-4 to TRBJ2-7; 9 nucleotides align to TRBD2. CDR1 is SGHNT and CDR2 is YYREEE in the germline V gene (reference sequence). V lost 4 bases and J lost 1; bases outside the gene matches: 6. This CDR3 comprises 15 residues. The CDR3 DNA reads TGTGCCAGCAGCCCAGTAGCGGGGGTTTCCTACGAGCAGTACTTC. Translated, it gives CASSPVAGVSYEQYF.

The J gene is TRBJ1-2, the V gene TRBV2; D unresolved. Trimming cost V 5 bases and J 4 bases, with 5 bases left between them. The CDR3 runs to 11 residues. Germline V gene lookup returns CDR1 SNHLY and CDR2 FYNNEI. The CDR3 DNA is TGTGCCAGCAGTCCTACCTATGGCTACACCTTC. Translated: CASSPTYGYTF.

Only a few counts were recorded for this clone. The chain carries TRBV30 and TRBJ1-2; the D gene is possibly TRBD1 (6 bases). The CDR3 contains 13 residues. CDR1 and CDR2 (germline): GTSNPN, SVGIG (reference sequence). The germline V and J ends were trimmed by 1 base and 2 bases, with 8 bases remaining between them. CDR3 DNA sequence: TGTGCCTGGAGTGAACAGGGCAACTATGGCTACACCTTC. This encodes CAWSEQGNYGYTF.

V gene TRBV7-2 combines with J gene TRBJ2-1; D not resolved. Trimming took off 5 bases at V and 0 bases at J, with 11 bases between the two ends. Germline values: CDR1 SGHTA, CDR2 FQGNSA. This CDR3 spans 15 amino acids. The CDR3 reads CASSLLPSSYNEQFF. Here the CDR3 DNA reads TGTGCCAGCAGCCTGTTGCCCAGCTCCTACAATGAGCAGTTCTTC.

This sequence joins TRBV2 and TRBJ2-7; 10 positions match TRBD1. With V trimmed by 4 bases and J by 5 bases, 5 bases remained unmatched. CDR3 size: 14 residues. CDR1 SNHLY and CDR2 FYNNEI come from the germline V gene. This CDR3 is CASSGDRGSDEQYF. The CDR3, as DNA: TGTGCCAGCAGTGGGGACAGGGGTTCCGACGAGCAGTACTTC.

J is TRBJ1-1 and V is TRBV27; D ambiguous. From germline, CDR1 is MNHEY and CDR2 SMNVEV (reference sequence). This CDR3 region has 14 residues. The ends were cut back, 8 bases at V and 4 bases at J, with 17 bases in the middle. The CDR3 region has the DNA TGTGCCAGCTCCGTTACAGTGGAGGCCACTGAAGCTTTCTTT. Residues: CASSVTVEATEAFF.